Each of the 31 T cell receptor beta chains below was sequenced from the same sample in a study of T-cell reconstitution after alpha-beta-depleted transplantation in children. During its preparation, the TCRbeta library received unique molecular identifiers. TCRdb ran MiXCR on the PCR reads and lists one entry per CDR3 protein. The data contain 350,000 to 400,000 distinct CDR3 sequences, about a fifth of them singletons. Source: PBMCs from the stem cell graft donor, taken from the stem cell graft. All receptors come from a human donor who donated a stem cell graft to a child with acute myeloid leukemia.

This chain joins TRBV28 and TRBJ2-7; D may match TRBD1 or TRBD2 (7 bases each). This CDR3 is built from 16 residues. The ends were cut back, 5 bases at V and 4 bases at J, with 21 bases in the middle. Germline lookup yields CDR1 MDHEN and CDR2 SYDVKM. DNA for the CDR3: TGTGCCAGCAGTCCCCCGGGGGGACAGCCGTTTTACGAGCAGTACTTC. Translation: CASSPPGGQPFYEQYF. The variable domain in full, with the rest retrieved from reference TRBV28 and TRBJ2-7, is DVKVTQSSRYLVKRTGEKVFLECVQDMDHENMFWYRQDPGLGLRLIYFSYDVKMKEKGDIPEGYSVSREKKERFSLILESASTNQTSMYLCASSPPGGQPFYEQYFGPGTRLTVT.

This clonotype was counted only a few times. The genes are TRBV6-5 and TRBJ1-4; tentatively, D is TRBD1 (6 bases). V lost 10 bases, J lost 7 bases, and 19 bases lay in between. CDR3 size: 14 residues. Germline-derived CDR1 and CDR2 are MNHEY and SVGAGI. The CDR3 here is CATRLGAGGEKLFF. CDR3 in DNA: TGTGCCACCCGTCTGGGGGCCGGAGGTGAAAAACTGTTTTTT.

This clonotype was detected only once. The CDR3 DNA reads TGTGCCAGCAGCCAAGATGTGGGGGGGCGAGACACCGGGGAGCTGTTTTTT. This translates into CASSQDVGGRDTGELFF. The rearrangement links TRBV4-2 to TRBJ2-2, with a tentative D call TRBD2 (7 bases). V was shortened by 0 bases and J by 3 bases, with 14 bases between the two germline ends. The germline V gene encodes CDR1 LGHNA and CDR2 YNFKEQ. The CDR3 contains 17 residues.

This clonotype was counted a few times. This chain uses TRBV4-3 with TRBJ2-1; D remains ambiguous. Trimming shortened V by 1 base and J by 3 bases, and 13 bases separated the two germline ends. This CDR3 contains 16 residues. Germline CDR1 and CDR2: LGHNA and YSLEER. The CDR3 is CASSQVVGVGYNEQFF. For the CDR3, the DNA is TGCGCCAGCAGCCAAGTCGTCGGAGTTGGCTACAATGAGCAGTTCTTC.

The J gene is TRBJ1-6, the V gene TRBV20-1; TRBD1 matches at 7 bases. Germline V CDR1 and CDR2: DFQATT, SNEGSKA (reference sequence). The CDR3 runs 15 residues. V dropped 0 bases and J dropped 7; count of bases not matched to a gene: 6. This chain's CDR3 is CSARETGSRNSPLHF. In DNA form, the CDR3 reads TGCAGTGCTAGAGAGACAGGGAGTAGGAATTCACCCCTCCACTTT.

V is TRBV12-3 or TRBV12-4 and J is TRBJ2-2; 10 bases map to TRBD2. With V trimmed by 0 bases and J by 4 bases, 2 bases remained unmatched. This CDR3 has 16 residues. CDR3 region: CASSLAVAGGTGELFF. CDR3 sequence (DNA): TGTGCCAGCAGTTTAGCCGTAGCGGGAGGCACCGGGGAGCTGTTTTTT.

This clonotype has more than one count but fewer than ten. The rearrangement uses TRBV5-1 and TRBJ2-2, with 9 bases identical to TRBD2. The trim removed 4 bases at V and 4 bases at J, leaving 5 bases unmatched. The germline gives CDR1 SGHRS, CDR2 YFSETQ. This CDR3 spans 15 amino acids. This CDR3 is CASSVSGSPTGELFF. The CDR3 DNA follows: TGCGCCAGCAGCGTTAGCGGGAGCCCCACCGGGGAGCTGTTTTTT.

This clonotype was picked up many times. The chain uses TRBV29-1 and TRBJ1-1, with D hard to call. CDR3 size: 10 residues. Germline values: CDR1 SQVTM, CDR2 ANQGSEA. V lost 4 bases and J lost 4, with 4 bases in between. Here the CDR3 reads CSVVGTEAFF. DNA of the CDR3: TGCAGCGTTGTGGGCACTGAAGCTTTCTTT.

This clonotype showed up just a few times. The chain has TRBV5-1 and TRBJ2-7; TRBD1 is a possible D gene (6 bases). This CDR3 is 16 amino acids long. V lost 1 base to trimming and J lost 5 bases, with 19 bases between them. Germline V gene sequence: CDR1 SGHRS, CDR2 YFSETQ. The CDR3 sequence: CASSLSLRGPLHEQYF. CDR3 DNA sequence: TGCGCCAGCAGCTTGTCTCTCAGGGGCCCGCTCCACGAGCAGTACTTC. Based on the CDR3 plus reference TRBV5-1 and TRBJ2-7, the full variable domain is KAGVTQTPRYLIKTRGQQVTLSCSPISGHRSVSWYQQTPGQGLQFLFEYFSETQRNKGNFPGRFSGRQFSNSRSEMNVSTLELGDSALYLCASSLSLRGPLHEQYFGPGTRLTVT.

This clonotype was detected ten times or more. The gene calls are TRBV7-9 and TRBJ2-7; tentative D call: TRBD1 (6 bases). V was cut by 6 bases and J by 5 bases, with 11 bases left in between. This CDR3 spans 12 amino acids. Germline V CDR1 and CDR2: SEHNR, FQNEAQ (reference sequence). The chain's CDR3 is CASRLTGNEQYF. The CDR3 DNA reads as TGTGCCAGCAGACTTACAGGGAACGAGCAGTACTTC.

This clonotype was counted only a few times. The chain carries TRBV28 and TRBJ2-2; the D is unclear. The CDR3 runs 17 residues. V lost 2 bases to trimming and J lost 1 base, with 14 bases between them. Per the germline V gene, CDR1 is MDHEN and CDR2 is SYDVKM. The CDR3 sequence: CASSLRWHPLNTGELFF. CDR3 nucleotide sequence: TGTGCCAGCAGTTTACGGTGGCACCCTTTGAACACCGGGGAGCTGTTTTTT.

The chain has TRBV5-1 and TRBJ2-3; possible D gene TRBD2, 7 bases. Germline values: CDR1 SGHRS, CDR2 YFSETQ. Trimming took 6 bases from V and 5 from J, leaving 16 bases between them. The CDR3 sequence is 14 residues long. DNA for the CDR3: TGCGCCAGCACCCTCGGGGGGCGCTTAGATACGCAGTATTTT. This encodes CASTLGGRLDTQYF.

The CDR3 here is CASSERGGAYNEQFF. CDR3 DNA sequence: TGTGCCAGCAGTGAAAGGGGCGGGGCCTACAATGAGCAGTTCTTC. The V call is TRBV2, the J call TRBJ2-1; D perhaps matches TRBD2 (6 bases). V was cut by 2 bases and J by 2 bases, with 10 bases left in between. Germline CDR1 SNHLY, CDR2 FYNNEI. The CDR3 spans 15 residues.

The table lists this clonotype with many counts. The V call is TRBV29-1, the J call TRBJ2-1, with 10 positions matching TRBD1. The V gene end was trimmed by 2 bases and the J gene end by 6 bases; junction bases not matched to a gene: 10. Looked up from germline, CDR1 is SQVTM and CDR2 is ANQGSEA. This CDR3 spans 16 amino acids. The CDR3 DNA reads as TGCAGCGTTGAACCCACGGACAGGGGGAAAGGCAATGAGCAGTTCTTC. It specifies CSVEPTDRGKGNEQFF.

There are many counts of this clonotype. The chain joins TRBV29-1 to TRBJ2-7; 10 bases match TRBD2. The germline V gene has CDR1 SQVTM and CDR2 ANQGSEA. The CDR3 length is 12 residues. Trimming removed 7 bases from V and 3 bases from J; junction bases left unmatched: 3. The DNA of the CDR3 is TGCAGCGGGGGACTAGCGAGCTACGAGCAGTACTTC. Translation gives CSGGLASYEQYF.

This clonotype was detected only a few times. This CDR3 is CASSERQGADTQYF. The CDR3 DNA follows: TGCGCCAGCAGTGAACGACAGGGCGCAGATACGCAGTATTTT. V is TRBV10-2 and J is TRBJ2-3, with TRBD1 matching over 7 bases. After removal of 3 bases from V and 4 bases from J, the junction contained 4 bases not matched to a gene. Germline V gene lookup returns CDR1 WSHSY and CDR2 SAAADI. This CDR3 contains 14 residues.

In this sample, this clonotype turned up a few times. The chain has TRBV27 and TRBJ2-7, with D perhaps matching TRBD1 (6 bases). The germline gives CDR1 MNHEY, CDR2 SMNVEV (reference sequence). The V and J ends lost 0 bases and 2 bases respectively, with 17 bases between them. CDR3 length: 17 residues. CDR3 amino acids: CASSLSSSPTGPYEQYF. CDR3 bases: TGTGCCAGCAGTTTATCCTCCTCACCGACAGGACCCTACGAGCAGTACTTC.

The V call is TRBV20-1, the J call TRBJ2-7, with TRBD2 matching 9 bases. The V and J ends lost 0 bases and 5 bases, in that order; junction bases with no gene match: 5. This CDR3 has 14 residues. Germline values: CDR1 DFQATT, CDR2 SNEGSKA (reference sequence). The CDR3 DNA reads TGCAGTGCTAGAGATAGCGGGAGCTTCGACGAGCAGTACTTC. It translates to CSARDSGSFDEQYF.

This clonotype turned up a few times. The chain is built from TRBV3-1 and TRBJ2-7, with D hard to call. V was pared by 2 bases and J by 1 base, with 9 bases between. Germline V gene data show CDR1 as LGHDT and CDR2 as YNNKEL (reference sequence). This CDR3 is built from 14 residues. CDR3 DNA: TGTGCCAGCAGCCAATACGGCCCATCCTACGAGCAGTACTTC. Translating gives CASSQYGPSYEQYF.

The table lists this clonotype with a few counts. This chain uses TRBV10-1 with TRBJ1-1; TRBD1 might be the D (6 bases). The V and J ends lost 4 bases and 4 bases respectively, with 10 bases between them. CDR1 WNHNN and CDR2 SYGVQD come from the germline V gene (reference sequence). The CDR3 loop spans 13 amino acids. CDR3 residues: CASSVNRATEAFF. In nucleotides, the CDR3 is TGCGCCAGCAGTGTGAACAGGGCCACTGAAGCTTTCTTT.

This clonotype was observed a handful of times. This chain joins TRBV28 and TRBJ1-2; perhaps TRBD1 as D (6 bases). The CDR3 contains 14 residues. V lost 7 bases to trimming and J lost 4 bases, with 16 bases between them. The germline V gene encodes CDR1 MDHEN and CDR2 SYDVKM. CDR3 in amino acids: CASMWGASIYGYTF. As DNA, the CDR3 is TGTGCCAGCATGTGGGGGGCGAGTATCTATGGCTACACCTTC.

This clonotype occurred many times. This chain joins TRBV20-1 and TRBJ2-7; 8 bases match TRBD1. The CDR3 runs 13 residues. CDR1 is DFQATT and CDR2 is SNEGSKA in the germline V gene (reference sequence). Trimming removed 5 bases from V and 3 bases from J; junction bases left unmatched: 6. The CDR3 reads CSARTGRGYEQYF. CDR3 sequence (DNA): TGCAGTGCTCGGACAGGGCGAGGCTACGAGCAGTACTTC.

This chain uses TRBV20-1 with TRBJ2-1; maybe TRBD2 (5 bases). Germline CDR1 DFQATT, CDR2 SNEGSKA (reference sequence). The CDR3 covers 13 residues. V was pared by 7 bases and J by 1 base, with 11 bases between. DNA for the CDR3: TGCAGTGGGCGGCGGGCTTCCTACAATGAGCAGTTCTTC. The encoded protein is CSGRRASYNEQFF.

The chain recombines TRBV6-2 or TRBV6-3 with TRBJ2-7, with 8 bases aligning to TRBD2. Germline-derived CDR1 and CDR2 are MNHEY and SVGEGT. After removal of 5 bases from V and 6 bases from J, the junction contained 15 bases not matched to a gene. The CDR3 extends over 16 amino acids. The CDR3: CASSPSLVSGIGEQYF. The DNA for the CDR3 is TGTGCCAGCAGTCCCTCGCTGGTTAGCGGGATCGGCGAGCAGTACTTC.

The CDR3: CSARGRVPDTEAFF. The CDR3 DNA reads TGCAGTGCTAGAGGCAGGGTTCCGGACACTGAAGCTTTCTTT. The J gene is TRBJ1-1, the V gene TRBV20-1, with D possibly being TRBD1 (5 bases). Trimming shortened V by 1 base and J by 3 bases, and 12 bases separated the two germline ends. Germline V lookup: CDR1 DFQATT, CDR2 SNEGSKA (reference sequence). This CDR3 comprises 14 residues.

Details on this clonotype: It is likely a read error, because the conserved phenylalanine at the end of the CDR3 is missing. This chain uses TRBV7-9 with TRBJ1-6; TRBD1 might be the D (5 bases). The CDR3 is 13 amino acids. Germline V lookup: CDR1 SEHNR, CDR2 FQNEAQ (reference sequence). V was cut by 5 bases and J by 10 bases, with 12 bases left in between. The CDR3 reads CASSDPSGSPLHL. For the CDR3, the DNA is TGTGCCAGCAGCGATCCGTCAGGGTCACCCCTCCACCTT.

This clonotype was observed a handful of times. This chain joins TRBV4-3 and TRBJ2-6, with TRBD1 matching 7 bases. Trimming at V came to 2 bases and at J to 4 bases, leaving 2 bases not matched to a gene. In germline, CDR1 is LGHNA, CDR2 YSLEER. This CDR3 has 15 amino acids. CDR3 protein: CASSQTGEGANVLTF. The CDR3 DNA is TGCGCCAGCAGCCAAACAGGGGAAGGGGCCAACGTCCTGACTTTC.

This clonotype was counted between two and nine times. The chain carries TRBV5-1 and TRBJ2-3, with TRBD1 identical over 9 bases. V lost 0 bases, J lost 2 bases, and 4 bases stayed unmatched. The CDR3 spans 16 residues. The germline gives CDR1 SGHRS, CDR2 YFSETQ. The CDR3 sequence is CASSLARDRDTDTQYF. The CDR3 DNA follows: TGCGCCAGCAGCTTGGCGCGGGACAGGGACACAGATACGCAGTATTTT.

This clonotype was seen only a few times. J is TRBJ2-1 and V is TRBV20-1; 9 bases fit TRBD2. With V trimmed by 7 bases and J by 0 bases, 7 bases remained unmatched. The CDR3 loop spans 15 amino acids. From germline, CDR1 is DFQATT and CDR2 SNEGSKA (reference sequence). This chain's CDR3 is CSVGGRADSYNEQFF. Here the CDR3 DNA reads TGCAGTGTAGGCGGGAGGGCCGACTCCTACAATGAGCAGTTCTTC.

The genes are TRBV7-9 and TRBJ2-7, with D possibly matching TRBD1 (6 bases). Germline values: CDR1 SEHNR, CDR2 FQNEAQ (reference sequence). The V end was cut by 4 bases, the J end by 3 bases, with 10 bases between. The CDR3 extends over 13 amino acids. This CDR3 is CASSSPDSYEQYF. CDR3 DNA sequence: TGTGCCAGCAGCTCCCCGGACAGCTACGAGCAGTACTTC.

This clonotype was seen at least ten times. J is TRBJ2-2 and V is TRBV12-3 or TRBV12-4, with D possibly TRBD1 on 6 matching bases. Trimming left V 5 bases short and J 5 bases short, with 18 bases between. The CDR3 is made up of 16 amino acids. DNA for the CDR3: TGTGCCAGCAGTCCAAACCGCGGACAGACGACCGGGGAGCTGTTTTTT. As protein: CASSPNRGQTTGELFF.